This T cell receptor (beta chain) appears in the sequencing data of a study of regulatory T cells in long-lasting Graves disease. Time point reported: newly diagnosed GD, antithyroid drugs for less than 3 months. The TCR library used RNA extracted from PBMCs. Germline V gene lookup returns CDR1 MRHNA and CDR2 SNTAGT. The CDR3 runs 17 residues. Building of the TCR beta libraries involved iRepertoire HTBI primers and Arm-PCR of CDR3 regions. TCRdb recomputed calls from the multiplex PCR reads with MiXCR, one row per CDR3 protein. The sample has more than 450,000 distinct CDR3 sequences, roughly 15% seen once. Regarding this clonotype: A much larger clone sits a single nucleotide away, making a read error possible.

A further study also used this sample, focusing on T cells in Graves' hyperthyroidism and ophthalmopathy.

The chain joins TRBV6-4 to TRBJ2-2; 8 nucleotides match TRBD2. The receptor's source is a man in his forties or fifties with Graves disease. Sequenced here: peripheral blood mononuclear cells (PBMCs), sampled at new diagnosis, from a patient treated with antithyroid drugs. The CDR3 DNA sequence: TGTGCCAGCGGTGACGGTTTAGCGGGACCTCACACCGGGGAGCTGTTTTTT. Translated: CASGDGLAGPHTGELFF.